The rows below give T cell receptor beta chains drawn from one sample of a study of T cell responses to AZD1222 COVID-19 vaccine. Assay: immunoSEQ multiplex PCR; the TCRdb copy retains only in-frame clones and omits some. This repertoire shows 150,000 to 200,000 clones, just under 95% found once; its top ten account for 1.2% to 1.5%. This specimen was peripheral blood, taken on day 0 of AZD1222 vaccination. The receptors were gathered from an adult in good health. CDR3s include the opening cysteine and the closing phenylalanine or tryptophan. A D gene is named only where the DNA matches it firmly. The listing skips clone size in some rows; elsewhere it reads once, few, many or a size class.

TRBV7-9	.	17	TRBJ2-3	.	CASSLRPGTPSTDTQYF	TGTGCCAGCAGCTTAAGGCCCGGGACCCCGAGCACAGATACGCAGTATTTT
TRBV28	TRBD1	14	TRBJ1-2	few	CASSLWDSNYGYTF	TGTGCCAGCAGTTTGTGGGACAGCAACTATGGCTACACCTTC
TRBV7-9	.	13	TRBJ1-4	.	CASSLYPNEKLFF	TGTGCCAGCAGCCTCTATCCTAATGAAAAACTGTTTTTT
TRBV5-1	.	15	TRBJ2-7	.	CASSLVAGAGGEQYF	TGCGCCAGCAGCTTGGTGGCAGGAGCAGGAGGCGAGCAGTACTTC
TRBV4-3	.	13	TRBJ2-1	few	CASSQRGGNEQFF	TGCGCCAGCAGCCAACGTGGGGGCAATGAGCAGTTCTTC
TRBV4-1	.	13	TRBJ1-2	.	CASSQGGNYGYTF	TGCGCCAGCAGCCAAGGGGGCAACTATGGCTACACCTTC
TRBV28	TRBD1	15	TRBJ1-1	.	CASGPTGGALSEAFF	TGTGCCAGCGGGCCTACAGGGGGCGCATTGTCTGAAGCTTTCTTT
TRBV27	.	15	TRBJ1-4	.	CASSPPGVANEKLFF	TGTGCCAGCAGTCCCCCCGGGGTGGCTAATGAAAAACTGTTTTTT
TRBV5-1	.	15	TRBJ2-6	.	CASSLRQSGANVLTF	TGCGCCAGCAGCTTAAGGCAGTCTGGGGCCAACGTCCTGACTTTC
TRBV11-3	.	15	TRBJ2-5	once	CASSQTGPGQETQYF	TGTGCCAGCAGCCAAACAGGGCCGGGGCAAGAGACCCAGTACTTC
TRBV27	.	15	TRBJ1-6	once	CASNSGVVLGLPLHF	TGTGCCAGCAATTCAGGAGTCGTATTGGGGCTACCCCTCCACTTT
TRBV7-6	.	15	TRBJ2-7	once	CASSPSLARTYEQYF	TGTGCCAGCAGCCCCTCTCTAGCGCGAACCTACGAGCAGTACTTC
TRBV15	TRBD1	16	TRBJ2-2	.	CATSVQGVGNTGELFF	TGTGCCACCAGCGTCCAGGGGGTAGGAAACACCGGGGAGCTGTTTTTT
TRBV29-1	.	15	TRBJ1-4	.	CSVEDVDDIGEKLFF	TGCAGCGTTGAAGACGTGGATGATATAGGTGAAAAACTGTTTTTT
TRBV6-2/TRBV6-3	.	14	TRBJ2-2	.	CASSYSGNAGELFF	TGTGCCAGCAGTTACTCGGGTAACGCCGGGGAGCTGTTTTTT
TRBV18	.	14	TRBJ1-2	once	CASSLSGDNYGYTF	TGTGCCAGCTCACTGTCCGGAGACAACTATGGCTACACCTTC
TRBV7-9	TRBD1	17	TRBJ1-4	.	CASSYVVAAGGYEKLFF	TGTGCCAGCAGCTACGTTGTGGCGGCAGGGGGCTATGAAAAACTGTTTTTT
TRBV30	.	13	TRBJ2-1	.	CAWNPGTLGEQFF	TGTGCCTGGAACCCTGGTACCCTAGGAGAGCAGTTCTTC
TRBV28	.	13	TRBJ2-1	once	CASSWRGYNEQFF	TGTGCCAGCAGCTGGAGAGGCTACAATGAGCAGTTCTTC
TRBV14	.	15	TRBJ1-6	.	CASSQGGVYNSPLHF	TGTGCCAGCAGCCAAGGGGGAGTGTATAATTCACCCCTCCACTTT
TRBV9	.	15	TRBJ2-2	.	CASSVEGGNTGELFF	TGTGCCAGCAGCGTAGAAGGGGGGAACACCGGGGAGCTGTTTTTT
TRBV6-2/TRBV6-3	TRBD2	12	TRBJ2-7	.	CASSHGGEEQYF	TGTGCCAGCAGCCATGGGGGGGAGGAGCAGTACTTC
TRBV6-1	.	18	TRBJ2-6	.	CASTEALRGAGGANVLTF	TGTGCCAGCACCGAAGCCCTTCGGGGGGCAGGTGGGGCCAACGTCCTGACTTTC